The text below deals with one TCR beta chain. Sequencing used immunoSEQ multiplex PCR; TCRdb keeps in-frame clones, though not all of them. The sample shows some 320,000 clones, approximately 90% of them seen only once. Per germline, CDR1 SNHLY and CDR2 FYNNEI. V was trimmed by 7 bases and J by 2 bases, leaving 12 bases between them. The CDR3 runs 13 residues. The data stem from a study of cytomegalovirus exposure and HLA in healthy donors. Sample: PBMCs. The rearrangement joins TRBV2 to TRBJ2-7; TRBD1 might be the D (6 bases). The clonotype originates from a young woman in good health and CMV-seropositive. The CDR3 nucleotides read TGTGCCAGCAAGGTTGAGGGGGCCTACGAGCAGTACTTC. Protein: CASKVEGAYEQYF. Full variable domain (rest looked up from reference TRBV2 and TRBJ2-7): EPEVTQTPSHQVTQMGQEVILRCVPISNHLYFYWYRQILGQKVEFLVSFYNNEISEKSEIFDDQFSVERPDGSNFTLKIRSTKLEDSAMYFCASKVEGAYEQYFGPGTRLTVT.